Each of the 22 T cell receptor beta chains below was sequenced from the same sample in a study of glioma-infiltrating T cells. Amplification of TCR alpha and beta CDR3 regions from RNA used iRepertoire nested multiplex PCR. TCRdb reanalysed the multiplex PCR reads using MiXCR and keeps one entry per CDR3 protein. The table includes about 210,000 distinct CDR3 sequences, roughly a third detected once. Sequencing was carried out using glioma tissue, nonneoplastic brain tissue, or PBMCs (not recorded which). These receptors came from a human donor with low-grade glioma or glioblastoma, undergoing nonglioma brain surgery, or in good health (not recorded which).

At least ten counts were recorded for this clonotype. This CDR3 reads CASREAGWGYNEKLFF. The CDR3, as DNA: TGTGCCAGCCGTGAGGCAGGGTGGGGATATAATGAAAAACTGTTTTTT. The rearrangement joins TRBV27 to TRBJ1-4; maybe TRBD1 (5 bases). CDR3 length equals 16 residues. The V end was cut by 8 bases, the J end by 4 bases, with 20 bases between. Germline CDR1 and CDR2: MNHEY and SMNVEV (reference sequence).

This clonotype was counted at least ten times. The V call is TRBV20-1, the J call TRBJ2-5; D possibly corresponds to TRBD2 (5 bases). Deletions cut 3 bases from V and 1 base from J, with 9 bases between. The CDR3 is 13 amino acids. From germline, CDR1 is DFQATT and CDR2 SNEGSKA (reference sequence). CDR3 sequence (DNA): TGCAGTGCTAGGTTTGGGAGCCAAGAGACCCAGTACTTC. It yields the protein CSARFGSQETQYF.

This clonotype has at least ten counts. The conserved phenylalanine or tryptophan is not found at the CDR3 terminus, so this likely reflects a read error. It is unclear where the CDR3 begins or ends on the DNA, so no DNA is shown, and the CDR3 is as TCRdb lists it. This rearrangement joins TRBV6-2 or TRBV6-3 to TRBJ2-1; TRBD1 is taken as the D call from the table, unchecked against the DNA. Germline loops: CDR1 MNHEY, CDR2 SVGEGT. The length of the CDR3 is 13 amino acids, counting both ends. The CDR3 spells CASSYSMYSLVSL.

This clonotype was detected many times. This chain uses TRBV7-3 with TRBJ2-5; 7 bases are a match to TRBD2. The CDR3 is 16 amino acids. The junction had 13 bases not matched to a gene; V was cut back by 5 bases and J by 4 bases. Per germline, CDR1 SGHTA and CDR2 FQGTGA. CDR3 in amino acids: CASSQSGGSVRETQYF. The DNA of the CDR3 is TGTGCCAGCAGCCAATCCGGCGGGAGTGTACGAGAGACCCAGTACTTC.

In this sample, this clonotype turned up once. A read error may account for a junction end that differs from germline. The genes are TRBV6-5 and TRBJ1-5; no clear D. The CDR3 sequence is 14 residues long. Germline V gene data show CDR1 as MNHEY and CDR2 as SVGAGI. CDR3 residues: CAGSYTNSYQPQHF. Written as DNA, the CDR3 is TGTGCCGGCAGTTACACGAACAGCTATCAGCCCCAGCATTTT.

The chain links TRBV12-3 or TRBV12-4 to TRBJ2-7, with D possibly matching TRBD2 (5 bases). The CDR3 has 13 residues. The ends were cut back, 6 bases at V and 7 bases at J, with 16 bases in the middle. CDR3 residues: CASRQRTTGEQYF. CDR3 bases: TGTGCCAGCAGACAAAGAACAACGGGGGAGCAGTACTTC.

This clonotype was counted many times. The V and J genes are TRBV7-2 and TRBJ1-5; no reliable D call. Germline assignment: CDR1 SGHTA and CDR2 FQGNSA. The CDR3 consists of 13 residues. Trimming took off 2 bases at V and 5 bases at J, with 7 bases between the two ends. CDR3 protein: CASSLQEHQPQHF. CDR3 nucleotide sequence: TGTGCCAGCAGCTTACAGGAGCATCAGCCCCAGCATTTT.

A note on this clonotype: Germline and junction disagree at one end, which may indicate a read error. The chain combines TRBV20-1 with TRBJ2-2; D may be TRBD2 (6 bases). The CDR3 totals 14 residues. The germline V gene has CDR1 DFQATT and CDR2 SNEGSKA (reference sequence). CDR3 protein: CSAPSNEGGGELFF. The CDR3 nucleotides read TGCAGTGCCCCCTCAAATGAGGGCGGCGGGGAGCTGTTTTTC.

The V gene is TRBV19, the J gene TRBJ2-5, with D possibly being TRBD1 (6 bases). The CDR3 extends over 11 amino acids. Germline-derived CDR1 and CDR2 are LNHDA and SQIVND (reference sequence). CDR3 sequence: CASGQGETQYF. For the CDR3, the DNA is TGTGCGTCGGGCCAGGGGGAGACCCAGTACTTC.

This clonotype showed up many times. This chain joins TRBV2 and TRBJ1-6; 7 bases map to TRBD1. This CDR3 has 16 residues. J lost 9 bases, V lost 5 bases, and 13 bases had no gene match. Germline CDR1 is SNHLY and CDR2 is FYNNEI. The CDR3 DNA reads as TGTGCCAGCAGTCCCGAGGCAGGAGGGGGCAGTTCACCCCTCCACTTT. Its translation is CASSPEAGGGSSPLHF.

Note on this clonotype: Being one base from a much bigger clone, this may be a read error. The J gene is TRBJ2-3, the V gene TRBV3-1, with a weak D call TRBD1 (6 bases). Per the germline V gene, CDR1 is LGHDT and CDR2 is YNNKEL (reference sequence). The CDR3 length is 16 residues. CDR3 in amino acids: CVSSQSGQSSTDTQYF. The CDR3 region has the DNA TGTGTCAGCAGCCAATCCGGACAGTCGAGCACAGATACGCAGTATTTT.

This clonotype was counted at least ten times. The V call is TRBV4-2, the J call TRBJ1-5; D gene unclear. Germline loops: CDR1 LGHNA, CDR2 YNFKEQ. This CDR3 has 16 amino acids. The ends were cut back, 0 bases at V and 7 bases at J, with 16 bases in the middle. The CDR3 sequence: CASSQDQDGGRQPQHF. The CDR3 bases are TGTGCCAGCAGCCAAGACCAGGACGGTGGGAGACAGCCCCAGCATTTT.

This clonotype was seen many times. This chain connects TRBV20-1 to TRBJ1-2, with 10 positions matching TRBD1. The junction had 3 bases not matched to a gene; V was cut back by 1 base and J by 4 bases. The CDR3 is 14 residues long. Germline V gives CDR1 DFQATT, CDR2 SNEGSKA (reference sequence). CDR3 in DNA: TGCAGTGCTAGAGGACAGGGGGCCTTCTATGGCTACACCTTC. Protein product: CSARGQGAFYGYTF.

V usage is TRBV10-3 and J usage is TRBJ2-7; 7 bases line up with TRBD2. With V trimmed by 6 bases and J by 0 bases, 8 bases remained unmatched. Germline lookup yields CDR1 ENHRY and CDR2 SYGVKD. CDR3 size: 15 residues. CDR3 nucleotide sequence: TGTGCCATCAGATTCAGCGGGGAAAGCTCCTACGAGCAGTACTTC. This translates into CAIRFSGESSYEQYF.

The chain has TRBV29-1 and TRBJ2-5; TRBD1 matches at 9 bases. CDR1 SQVTM and CDR2 ANQGSEA come from the germline V gene. The CDR3 spans 13 residues. The V segment lost 8 bases and the J segment 4 bases; nucleotides outside the gene matches: 8. CDR3 residues: CSSRQGGRETQYF. Here the CDR3 DNA reads TGCAGCTCTCGACAGGGGGGAAGAGAGACCCAGTACTTC.

The table lists this clonotype with many counts. The chain couples TRBV12-3 or TRBV12-4 to TRBJ2-3; D is possibly TRBD2 (6 bases). This CDR3 has 13 residues. Trimming took 7 bases from V and 2 from J, leaving 10 bases between them. The CDR3 DNA reads TGTGCCAGCAACCGGGGGACCACAGATACGCAGTATTTT. Amino acids: CASNRGTTDTQYF.

This clonotype was seen repeatedly, ten times or more. J is TRBJ2-3 and V is TRBV28, with D tentatively TRBD2 (6 bases). Looked up from germline, CDR1 is MDHEN and CDR2 is SYDVKM. This CDR3 is built from 15 residues. Trimming cost V 3 bases and J 4 bases, with 14 bases left between them. The CDR3 reads CASSLEGFSADTQYF. CDR3 coding DNA: TGTGCCAGCAGTTTGGAGGGGTTTAGCGCAGATACGCAGTATTTT.

Ten or more counts support this clonotype. The chain is built from TRBV6-1 and TRBJ2-1; no clear D gene. The CDR3 is 13 amino acids. Deletions cut 7 bases from V and 4 bases from J, with 11 bases between. Germline lookup yields CDR1 MNHNS and CDR2 SASEGT. CDR3 protein: CASKGGTYNEQFF. The CDR3 DNA follows: TGTGCCAGCAAGGGCGGAACTTACAATGAGCAGTTCTTC.

On this clonotype itself: Since a much larger clone is just one base distant, this may be a read error. The rearrangement links TRBV6-6 to TRBJ1-3, with D uncertain. CDR1 and CDR2 (germline): MNHNY, SVGAGI (reference sequence). There are 17 residues in the CDR3. The CDR3 sequence is CASSYSMVPRVGDTIYF. The CDR3 DNA reads TGTGCCAGCAGTTACTCGATGGTTCCAAGGGTTGGAGACACCATATATTTT.

DNA of the CDR3: TGCAGTGCCCCGACAGGGGTCTTCACTGAAGCTTTCTTT. Protein product: CSAPTGVFTEAFF. The gene calls are TRBV20-1 and TRBJ1-1; 8 positions agree with TRBD1. J was trimmed by 4 bases and V by 6 bases; bases with no gene match: 7. The V gene's germline CDR1 is DFQATT and CDR2 SNEGSKA (reference sequence). This CDR3 region has 13 residues.

The rearrangement uses TRBV12-3 or TRBV12-4 and TRBJ2-1; 10 nucleotides match TRBD2. After removal of 7 bases from V and 13 bases from J, the junction contained 7 bases not matched to a gene. The CDR3 runs 12 residues. CDR3 DNA: TGTGCCAGCAAGACAGCGGGAGGGTCTCAGTTCTTC. Amino acids: CASKTAGGSQFF.

Many counts were recorded for this clonotype. The gene calls are TRBV7-2 and TRBJ1-1; D ambiguous. Germline lookup yields CDR1 SGHTA and CDR2 FQGNSA. Trimming stripped 0 bases from V and 8 bases from J, with 10 bases between. The CDR3 loop spans 13 amino acids. CDR3 region: CASSLAMKGEAFF. Here the CDR3 DNA reads TGTGCCAGCAGCTTAGCGATGAAAGGGGAAGCTTTCTTT. The whole variable domain, filled in from reference TRBV7-2 and TRBJ1-1, reads GAGVSQSPSNKVTEKGKDVELRCDPISGHTALYWYRQSLGQGLEFLIYFQGNSAPDKSGLPSDRFSAERTGGSVSTLTIQRTQQEDSAVYLCASSLAMKGEAFFGQGTRLTVV.